Detailed here is one T cell receptor beta chain. What it recognizes is unknown. The same CDR3 arises from other DNA sequences in this sample as well. Germline V CDR1 and CDR2: SEHNR, FQNEAQ (reference sequence). Deletions cut 3 bases from V and 0 bases from J, with 3 bases between. This CDR3 region has 12 residues. The data stem from a study of beta chain features in type 1 diabetes. Study observations and caveats: People with Type 1 diabetes carried modestly yet significantly shorter TCRB CDR3s in all four CD4+ subsets.

As every portion of the isolated RNA was reverse transcribed, the sequencing read expressed TCRB transcripts. Only in-frame clones appear in the TCRdb table, and some are missing; sequencing was by immunoSEQ multiplex PCR. The data show 680,000 or so clones, roughly 12% seen once. This sequence was found in a young man with type 1 diabetes. What was sequenced was naive CD4+ T cells from blood. The chain links TRBV7-9 to TRBJ2-7; D is ambiguous. This CDR3 reads CASSLSSYEQYF. CDR3 nucleotides: TGTGCCAGCAGCTTGTCCTCCTACGAGCAGTACTTC.